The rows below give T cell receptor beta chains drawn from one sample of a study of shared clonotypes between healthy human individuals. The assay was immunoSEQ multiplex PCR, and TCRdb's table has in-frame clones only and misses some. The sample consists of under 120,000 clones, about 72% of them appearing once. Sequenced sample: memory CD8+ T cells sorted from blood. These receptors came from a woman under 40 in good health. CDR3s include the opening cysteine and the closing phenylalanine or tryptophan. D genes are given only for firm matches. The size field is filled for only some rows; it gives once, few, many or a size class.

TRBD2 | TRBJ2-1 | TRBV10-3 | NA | TGTGCCATCAGTGACTCCGTACTAGCGATCTCCAGAGGGGAGCAGTTCTTC | CAISDSVLAISRGEQFF
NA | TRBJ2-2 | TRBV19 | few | TGTGCCAGTAGTATAAGGGGCCTGACGTACACCGGGGAGCTGTTTTTT | CASSIRGLTYTGELFF
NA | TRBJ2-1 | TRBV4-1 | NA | TGCGCCAGCAGCTTTTATGGAGGCAATGAGCAGTTCTTC | CASSFYGGNEQFF
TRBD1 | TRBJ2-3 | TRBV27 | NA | TGTGCCAGCAAGATTGCAGGGGGAGATACGCAGTATTTT | CASKIAGGDTQYF
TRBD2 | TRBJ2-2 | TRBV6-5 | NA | TGTGCCAGCAGTTACCGGATCGGGACTAGCGGCGGGGAGCTGTTTTTT | CASSYRIGTSGGELFF
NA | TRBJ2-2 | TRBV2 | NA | TGTGCCAGCAGTGAGGTTACAGCGAACACCGGGGAGCTGTTTTTT | CASSEVTANTGELFF
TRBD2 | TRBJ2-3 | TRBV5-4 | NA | TGTGCCAGCAGCTTGGGGACTAGCAGGGATACGCAGTATTTT | CASSLGTSRDTQYF
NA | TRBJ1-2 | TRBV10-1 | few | TGCGCCAGCAGTCCACATGTTTCCTATGGCTACACCTTC | CASSPHVSYGYTF
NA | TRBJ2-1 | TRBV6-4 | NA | TGTGCCAGCAGTGACTCTTTTACGGGTCTAATTAATGAGCAGTTCTTC | CASSDSFTGLINEQFF
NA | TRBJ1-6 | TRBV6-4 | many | TGTGCCAGCAGTGACGGGGGCGAAAATTCACCCCTCCACTTT | CASSDGGENSPLHF
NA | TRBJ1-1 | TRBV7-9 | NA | TGTGCCAGCAGCGCCCCACAGGGCTCGAACACTGAAGCTTTCTTT | CASSAPQGSNTEAFF
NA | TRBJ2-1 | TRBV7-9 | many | TGTGCCAGCAGCCCTCGAGGGGGGTCGTCCTACAATGAGCAGTTCTTC | CASSPRGGSSYNEQFF
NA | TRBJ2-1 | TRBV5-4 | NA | TGTGCCAGCAGCTCAGAGGATACCCCCTCCAATGAGCAGTTCTTC | CASSSEDTPSNEQFF
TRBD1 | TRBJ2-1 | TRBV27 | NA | TGTGCCAGCAGGTTAGACAGGGACAAGTACAATGAGCAGTTCTTC | CASRLDRDKYNEQFF
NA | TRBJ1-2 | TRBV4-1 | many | TGCGCCAGCAGCCAAGTAGGGACACAACGAGGATTCTATGGCTACACCTTC | CASSQVGTQRGFYGYTF